This T cell receptor beta chain appears in the sequencing data of a study of blood T cell repertoires in COVID-19. This table comes from immunoSEQ multiplex PCR, and its TCRdb copy is limited to in-frame clones, with some not included. The repertoire has some 220,000 clones, around 82% of them found once; the top ten carry roughly 6.7%. This CDR3 comprises 16 residues. Germline V gene lookup returns CDR1 MNHEY and CDR2 SVGEGT. V gave up 4 bases and J gave up 8 bases; unmatched junction bases: 14. This TCR was recovered from a woman aged 70 to 79 with acute or convalescent COVID-19. This chain links TRBV6-2 or TRBV6-3 with TRBJ2-7; 10 bases map to TRBD1. The sample taken for sequencing was peripheral blood. The CDR3 is CASSSQTGGNSGKQYF. CDR3 bases: TGTGCCAGCAGTTCCCAGACAGGGGGCAATAGCGGGAAGCAGTACTTC.